These 16 T cell receptor beta chains share one sample of origin, sequenced in a study of T cell repertoires in cytomegalovirus infection. TCRdb called the reads again in MiXCR, with one record for every CDR3 protein. The table shows approximately 490,000 distinct CDR3 sequences, with roughly 10% occurring only once. Sequencing used PBMCs. Receptor source: a human donor in good health (CMV status not recorded). Some clones in this sample may be carry-over from other donors' samples.

This chain uses TRBV7-9 with TRBJ1-1; D might be TRBD1 (6 bases). Germline-derived CDR1 and CDR2 are SEHNR and FQNEAQ (reference sequence). V was shortened by 6 bases and J by 7 bases, with 12 bases between the two germline ends. This CDR3 has 12 residues. CDR3 loop: CASSYREGEAFF. The CDR3 DNA reads as TGTGCCAGCAGTTACAGGGAAGGTGAAGCTTTCTTT.

This clonotype came up a few times. The rearrangement joins TRBV5-1 to TRBJ1-1; D gene uncertain. Germline V lookup: CDR1 SGHRS, CDR2 YFSETQ. This CDR3 has 13 residues. The germline V and J ends were trimmed by 2 bases and 3 bases, with 8 bases remaining between them. The CDR3 region has the DNA TGCGCCAGCAGCTTTGAGGCGGACACTGAAGCTTTCTTT. This encodes CASSFEADTEAFF. The variable domain in full, with the rest retrieved from reference TRBV5-1 and TRBJ1-1, is KAGVTQTPRYLIKTRGQQVTLSCSPISGHRSVSWYQQTPGQGLQFLFEYFSETQRNKGNFPGRFSGRQFSNSRSEMNVSTLELGDSALYLCASSFEADTEAFFGQGTRLTVV.

The rearrangement uses TRBV23-1 and TRBJ1-2, with a possible D match to TRBD1 (6 bases). TRBV23-1 is an ORF, and what it does is uncertain. The CDR3 loop spans 12 amino acids. V was cut by 10 bases and J by 5 bases, with 14 bases left in between. As DNA, the CDR3 is TGCGCCACCGGGGGCTCATCTTATGGCTACACCTTC. It codes for CATGGSSYGYTF.

This clonotype came up many times. This chain joins TRBV28 and TRBJ2-1; weak D call: TRBD2 (6 bases). Germline lookup yields CDR1 MDHEN and CDR2 SYDVKM. V lost 3 bases to trimming and J lost 8 bases, with 23 bases between them. This CDR3 contains 17 residues. The CDR3 reads CASSLKLRDDYDHEQFF. The CDR3 bases are TGTGCCAGCAGTTTGAAGTTGCGGGACGATTATGACCATGAGCAGTTCTTC.

This clonotype came up many times. The V call is TRBV7-8, the J call TRBJ2-1; D possibly corresponds to TRBD2 (6 bases). This CDR3 region has 13 residues. Trimming cost V 2 bases and J 10 bases, with 12 bases left between them. Germline CDR1 and CDR2: SGHVS and FQNEAQ. The CDR3 DNA sequence: TGTGCCAGCAGCTTACGGTCAGGAGGGGAGCAGTTCTTC. The encoded protein is CASSLRSGGEQFF.

This clonotype has a count of ten or more. V gene TRBV7-3 combines with J gene TRBJ2-1; 7 nucleotides line up with TRBD2. V was clipped by 4 bases and J by 0 bases; unmatched bases: 6. CDR3 length: 16 residues. Germline CDR1 and CDR2: SGHTA and FQGTGA. The CDR3 nucleotides are TGTGCCAGCAGCTCCTCTAGCGGAAGCTCCTACAATGAGCAGTTCTTC. Residues: CASSSSSGSSYNEQFF.

This clonotype was found a few times. The V call is TRBV29-1, the J call TRBJ2-7, with D possibly matching TRBD2 (8 bases). The V end lost 4 bases, the J end lost 7 bases, and 17 bases lay between the germline ends. Germline loops: CDR1 SQVTM, CDR2 ANQGSEA. The CDR3 totals 13 residues. CDR3 in amino acids: CSVAGGGSREQYF. The CDR3 bases are TGCAGCGTTGCGGGAGGGGGCTCTCGGGAGCAGTACTTC.

This chain connects TRBV28 to TRBJ2-4; a possible D gene is TRBD1 (6 bases). Trimming removed 5 bases at V and 0 bases at J, with 29 bases between. CDR1 MDHEN and CDR2 SYDVKM come from the germline V gene. The CDR3 runs to 21 residues. CDR3 nucleotide sequence: TGTGCCAGCAGTCCACCCGCGATCAGGGGCCCTAGCAAACTAGCCAAAAACATTCAGTACTTC. This gives the protein CASSPPAIRGPSKLAKNIQYF.

V usage is TRBV20-1 and J usage is TRBJ2-2; 8 nucleotides line up with TRBD2. Trimming removed 1 base from V and 1 base from J; junction bases left unmatched: 8. Germline V lookup: CDR1 DFQATT, CDR2 SNEGSKA (reference sequence). The CDR3 is 17 amino acids. The CDR3 is CSARGGTRRLNTGELFF. In DNA, the CDR3 is TGCAGTGCTAGAGGGGGGACTAGGCGCCTGAACACCGGGGAGCTGTTTTTT.

Many counts were recorded for this clonotype. V and J are TRBV7-2 and TRBJ2-7, with D uncertain. The CDR3 is made up of 13 amino acids. Trimming took off 3 bases at V and 3 bases at J, with 9 bases between the two ends. The germline V gene encodes CDR1 SGHTA and CDR2 FQGNSA. DNA for the CDR3: TGTGCCAGCAGCTTGCGCTCGGACTACGAGCAGTACTTC. Protein product: CASSLRSDYEQYF.

This clonotype was counted only a few times. This chain links TRBV30 with TRBJ1-1; 7 bases are a match to TRBD1. The junction had 2 bases not matched to a gene; V was cut back by 3 bases and J by 1 base. The CDR3 contains 13 residues. The germline gives CDR1 GTSNPN, CDR2 SVGIG (reference sequence). The chain's CDR3 is CAWRTGSNTEAFF. Written as DNA, the CDR3 is TGTGCCTGGAGGACAGGGTCGAACACTGAAGCTTTCTTT.

In its sample, this clonotype was seen a few times. The V and J genes are TRBV12-3 or TRBV12-4 and TRBJ1-6; TRBD1 might be the D (5 bases). This CDR3 spans 15 amino acids. Trimming removed 5 bases from V and 9 bases from J, with 17 bases in between. The CDR3 DNA is TGTGCCAGCAGTCAAAGGGGAACCTCGAGTTCACCCCTCCACTTT. This encodes CASSQRGTSSSPLHF.

This clonotype was counted at least ten times. V usage is TRBV7-3 and J usage is TRBJ1-1, with D uncertain. The CDR3 runs to 14 residues. V gave up 0 bases and J gave up 1 base, with 6 bases separating them. CDR1 is SGHTA and CDR2 is FQGTGA in the germline V gene. CDR3 nucleotide sequence: TGTGCCAGCAGCTTAACTCGGGAGAACACTGAAGCTTTCTTT. This translates into CASSLTRENTEAFF.

This clonotype was detected only a few times. As DNA, the CDR3 is TGCGCCAGCAGCCAGGAAGACAGGCTTAACTATGGCTACACCTTC. The encoded protein is CASSQEDRLNYGYTF. V gene TRBV4-1 combines with J gene TRBJ1-2; a weak D match, TRBD1 (6 bases). The CDR3 runs to 15 residues. Germline assignment: CDR1 MGHRA and CDR2 YSYEKL. Deletions cut 3 bases from V and 1 base from J, with 12 bases between.

This clonotype occurred a few times. The V call is TRBV10-3, the J call TRBJ1-6; unclear D gene. CDR1 and CDR2 from the germline V gene are ENHRY and SYGVKD. CDR3 length equals 13 residues. Trimming shortened V by 7 bases and J by 5 bases, and 9 bases separated the two germline ends. CDR3 DNA sequence: TGTGCCATCAATCTTTCCCATAATTCACCCCTCCACTTT. Its translation: CAINLSHNSPLHF.

This chain connects TRBV10-3 to TRBJ2-5; 10 bases align to TRBD2. The germline gives CDR1 ENHRY, CDR2 SYGVKD. This CDR3 has 16 residues. Trimming at V came to 4 bases and at J to 4 bases, leaving 9 bases not matched to a gene. Here the CDR3 DNA reads TGTGCCATCAGTGGCGGGCTAGCGGGAGTAGGAGAGACCCAGTACTTC. Amino acids: CAISGGLAGVGETQYF.